This entry lists 17 T cell receptor beta chains sequenced from one sample in a study of blood T cell repertoires in COVID-19. Measured with immunoSEQ multiplex PCR; TCRdb has only the in-frame clones, and not every one. The table lists roughly 47,000 clones, 88% of them singletons. Sequencing was done on a sample of peripheral blood. Receptors were obtained from a man in his forties or fifties with acute or convalescent COVID-19.

V is TRBV6-2 or TRBV6-3 and J is TRBJ2-7; D is uncertain. CDR1 and CDR2 (germline): MNHEY, SVGEGT. The CDR3 length is 13 residues. V was trimmed by 6 bases and J by 2 bases, leaving 11 bases between them. CDR3 amino acids: CASSRAGAYEQYF. CDR3 in DNA: TGTGCCAGCAGCCGCGCCGGAGCCTACGAGCAGTACTTC.

This clone was counted only a few times. The CDR3 bases are TGTGCCAGCAGTTTGTCCCTAGGAAGCAATCAGCCCCAGCATTTT. Translated: CASSLSLGSNQPQHF. V gene TRBV27 combines with J gene TRBJ1-5; D not resolved. Germline assignment: CDR1 MNHEY and CDR2 SMNVEV (reference sequence). The CDR3 is made up of 15 amino acids. V lost 3 bases, J lost 1 base, and 10 bases lay in between.

The V gene is TRBV19, the J gene TRBJ1-6; 9 bases agree with TRBD1. V was pared by 4 bases and J by 7 bases, with 5 bases of the junction left unmatched. The CDR3 has 15 amino acids. Germline V lookup: CDR1 LNHDA, CDR2 SQIVND (reference sequence). The CDR3 DNA sequence: TGTGCCAGTAGTACCTACGGACAGGGGAATTCACCCCTCCACTTT. Translated, it gives CASSTYGQGNSPLHF.

The J gene is TRBJ2-1, the V gene TRBV11-2, with 8 bases lining up with TRBD2. Unmatched junction bases numbered 4, after V lost 5 bases and J lost 4 bases. Germline V gene data show CDR1 as SGHAT and CDR2 as FQNNGV. The CDR3 runs to 14 residues. CDR3 coding DNA: TGTGCCAGCAGCCCGGGACTAGGGTACAATGAGCAGTTCTTC. Its protein is CASSPGLGYNEQFF.

This sequence joins TRBV5-4 and TRBJ1-1; the D gene is possibly TRBD1 (5 bases). The V gene lost 3 bases and the J gene lost 1 base, with 13 bases spanning the gap. The CDR3 length is 15 residues. Germline CDR1 reads SGHNT; CDR2 reads YYREEE (reference sequence). CDR3 residues: CASSWSGLANTEAFF. DNA of the CDR3: TGTGCCAGCAGCTGGTCAGGGTTGGCGAACACTGAAGCTTTCTTT.

The chain couples TRBV28 to TRBJ1-5; tentatively, D is TRBD1 (6 bases). CDR3 length: 14 residues. V was cut by 5 bases and J by 5 bases, with 13 bases left in between. Germline V gene lookup returns CDR1 MDHEN and CDR2 SYDVKM. CDR3 protein: CASSPDRYDQPQHF. CDR3 DNA: TGTGCCAGCAGTCCCGACAGGTACGATCAGCCCCAGCATTTT.

V usage is TRBV18 and J usage is TRBJ1-3, with D uncertain. V was cut by 1 base and J by 4 bases, with 11 bases left in between. The germline CDR1 and CDR2 sequences are KGHSH and LQKENI. The CDR3 runs 15 residues. The CDR3 reads CASSPRRVDGNTIYF. The CDR3 region has the DNA TGTGCCAGCTCACCACGGCGGGTGGACGGAAACACCATATATTTT.

The chain combines TRBV6-5 with TRBJ2-5, with D possibly TRBD1 on 5 matching bases. The CDR3 totals 13 residues. CDR1 and CDR2 (germline): MNHEY, SVGAGI. V was pared by 4 bases and J by 5 bases, with 11 bases between. This chain's CDR3 is CASSWGRSETQYF. The CDR3 DNA reads TGTGCCAGCAGTTGGGGCCGAAGCGAGACCCAGTACTTC.

This clone was observed once. This sequence joins TRBV29-1 and TRBJ1-2; tentatively, D is TRBD1 (6 bases). V dropped 4 bases and J dropped 7 bases, with 13 bases sitting between them. The germline CDR1 and CDR2 sequences are SQVTM and ANQGSEA. The CDR3 extends over 12 amino acids. The CDR3 region is CSVGGGRFGYTF. In nucleotides, the CDR3 is TGCAGCGTTGGAGGGGGTAGGTTTGGCTACACCTTC.

This chain uses TRBV11-2 with TRBJ1-5; 9 bases are a match to TRBD1. After removal of 6 bases from V and 0 bases from J, the junction contained 3 bases not matched to a gene. Germline CDR1 and CDR2: SGHAT and FQNNGV. There are 15 residues in the CDR3. In DNA, the CDR3 is TGTGCCAGCAGTTCGACAGGGGGTAGCAATCAGCCCCAGCATTTT. This gives the protein CASSSTGGSNQPQHF.

This chain joins TRBV27 and TRBJ2-7; the match to TRBD2 covers 9 bases. The CDR3 spans 13 residues. The germline CDR1 and CDR2 sequences are MNHEY and SMNVEV (reference sequence). V shed 7 bases and J 7 bases; nucleotides not matched to a gene: 8. The chain's CDR3 is CASTPSAGGEQYF. The CDR3 coding sequence is TGTGCCAGCACACCCTCGGCGGGGGGGGAGCAGTACTTC.

The rearrangement links TRBV3-1 (or the pseudogene TRBV3-2) to TRBJ2-5, with a tentative D call TRBD2 (5 bases). The V end lost 5 bases, the J end lost 2 bases, and 9 bases lay between the germline ends. Germline lookup yields CDR1 LGHDT and CDR2 YNNKEL (reference sequence). This CDR3 has 13 residues. Here the CDR3 DNA reads TGTGCCAGCAGCTCCCGGGGACAAGAGACCCAGTACTTC. It yields the protein CASSSRGQETQYF.

The chain joins TRBV28 to TRBJ1-2; D possibly corresponds to TRBD1 (5 bases). Germline values: CDR1 MDHEN, CDR2 SYDVKM. This CDR3 spans 14 amino acids. Trimming cost V 6 bases and J 0 bases, with 11 bases left between them. CDR3 in DNA: TGTGCCAGCAGCTCGCCGGGGGCTAACTATGGCTACACCTTC. Translating gives CASSSPGANYGYTF.

The chain has TRBV28 and TRBJ2-2; 8 bases align to TRBD2. This CDR3 has 16 residues. Germline V lookup: CDR1 MDHEN, CDR2 SYDVKM. Trimming removed 7 bases from V and 0 bases from J; junction bases left unmatched: 7. Written as DNA, the CDR3 is TGTGCCAGCAACATAGCGGGGACATCGAACACCGGGGAGCTGTTTTTT. Its protein is CASNIAGTSNTGELFF.

The chain couples TRBV25-1 to TRBJ1-3; D call uncertain. The germline V gene has CDR1 MGHDK and CDR2 SYGVNS. V was trimmed by 1 base and J by 7 bases, leaving 8 bases between them. The CDR3 is 13 amino acids. The CDR3: CASSEFPGNTIYF. CDR3 DNA: TGTGCCAGCAGTGAATTCCCGGGGAACACCATATATTTT.

This clone turned up a few times. V usage is TRBV12-5 and J usage is TRBJ1-1, with D uncertain. CDR3 size: 12 residues. CDR1 LGHNT and CDR2 FRNRAP come from the germline V gene. The V end lost 6 bases, the J end lost 3 bases, and 8 bases lay between the germline ends. The CDR3 sequence is CASGRGDTEAFF. The CDR3 DNA follows: TGTGCTAGTGGCCGGGGAGACACTGAAGCTTTCTTT.

The chain has TRBV3-1 (or the pseudogene TRBV3-2) and TRBJ1-2; no clear D. The germline V gene has CDR1 LGHDT and CDR2 YNNKEL (reference sequence). The CDR3 runs 11 residues. Deletions cut 5 bases from V and 7 bases from J, with 8 bases between. CDR3 DNA: TGTGCCAGCAGCGAAGTCGGTGGCTACACCTTC. This gives the protein CASSEVGGYTF.